The T cell receptor (beta chain) described here comes from a study of T cell repertoires in cytomegalovirus infection. Study summary: HLA-B-restricted CMV epitopes that are well studied, plus recently identified HLA-C-restricted ones, were used by the study. Public TCR beta signatures marked donors with CMV infection and the matching HLA.

The study, taken as a whole, reports: Ex vivo responses were dominated by HLA-C-restricted CMV-specific TCR beta clonotypes.

This CDR3 contains 15 residues. After removal of 5 bases from V and 10 bases from J, the junction contained 14 bases not matched to a gene. CDR1 SGHVS and CDR2 FNYEAQ come from the germline V gene. This clonotype was detected only a few times. The antigen remains unidentified. MiXCR, applied by TCRdb to the reads, yields one record per CDR3 protein. The sample contains 900,000 to 950,000 distinct CDR3 sequences, 30% to 40% of which appear only once. The source of this sequence is a human donor in good health (CMV status not recorded). Some clones in this sample may be carry-over from other donors' samples. The V call is TRBV7-6, the J call TRBJ1-5; 7 bases agree with TRBD1. The sample in question was cultured CD8+ T cells from PBMCs, obtained from culture after CMV antigen stimulation. CDR3 protein: CASSPWEGALGPQHF. In DNA, the CDR3 is TGTGCCAGCAGCCCCTGGGAGGGGGCATTAGGACCCCAGCATTTT.